A single sample gave rise to the 17 T cell receptor beta chains below, sequenced in a study of control samples from healthy donors and cancer patients. Profiling relied on immunoSEQ multiplex PCR, and the TCRdb table lists in-frame clones only, not all of them. The sample lists about 120,000 clones, roughly 92% occurring once. Sample: PBMCs. Source of these receptors: a man older than 75 with head and neck cancer.

J is TRBJ1-1 and V is TRBV10-3, with D possibly TRBD1 on 6 matching bases. V was cut by 0 bases and J by 1 base, with 9 bases left in between. CDR3 length: 15 residues. Germline CDR1 is ENHRY and CDR2 is SYGVKD. CDR3 nucleotide sequence: TGTGCCATCAGTGAGTCCGACAGGAGGAACACTGAAGCTTTCTTT. Its protein is CAISESDRRNTEAFF.

This chain connects TRBV5-6 to TRBJ1-2; D might be TRBD1 (5 bases). This CDR3 comprises 16 residues. Per the germline V gene, CDR1 is SGHDT and CDR2 is YYEEEE. V lost 2 bases and J 4 bases, leaving 18 bases between the germline ends. CDR3 coding DNA: TGTGCCAGCAGCTTAAGCCGGGGGACTCTACCCTATGGCTACACCTTC. This codes for CASSLSRGTLPYGYTF.

This clone was found once. V usage is TRBV5-1 and J usage is TRBJ2-1; TRBD2 matches 7 bases. The V gene end was trimmed by 2 bases and the J gene end by 5 bases; junction bases not matched to a gene: 4. The CDR3 runs to 14 residues. CDR1 and CDR2 from the germline V gene are SGHRS and YFSETQ. Here the CDR3 DNA reads TGCGCCAGCAGCTTCTATGGGGGGGACAATGAGCAGTTCTTC. Translating it yields CASSFYGGDNEQFF.

This sequence joins TRBV4-3 and TRBJ2-7, with 10 bases lining up with TRBD1. The length of the CDR3 is 15 residues. V lost 4 bases to trimming and J lost 2 bases; unmatched junction nucleotides: 5. Looked up from germline, CDR1 is LGHNA and CDR2 is YSLEER. CDR3: CASSLLGTGAYEQYF. The CDR3, as DNA: TGCGCCAGCAGCCTATTAGGGACAGGGGCCTACGAGCAGTACTTC.

V usage is TRBV14 and J usage is TRBJ1-1; D gene unclear. The V gene lost 1 base and the J gene lost 11 bases, with 11 bases spanning the gap. The CDR3 is 12 residues long. Germline loops: CDR1 SGHDN, CDR2 FVKESK. This chain's CDR3 is CASSQVVGGAFF. The CDR3 bases are TGTGCCAGCAGCCAAGTAGTAGGCGGGGCTTTCTTT.

This chain connects TRBV5-1 to TRBJ1-1, with D unclear. The CDR3 has 13 amino acids. V was cut by 4 bases and J by 3 bases, with 10 bases left in between. Looked up from germline, CDR1 is SGHRS and CDR2 is YFSETQ. DNA of the CDR3: TGCGCCAGCAGCCAAGGGTGGGACACTGAAGCTTTCTTT. This codes for CASSQGWDTEAFF.

The rearrangement joins TRBV10-1 to TRBJ1-5; 8 bases match TRBD1. The CDR3 loop spans 14 amino acids. CDR1 WNHNN and CDR2 SYGVQD come from the germline V gene (reference sequence). Unmatched junction bases numbered 2, after V lost 5 bases and J lost 2 bases. The CDR3 spells CASSQGAGNQPQHF. CDR3 DNA: TGCGCCAGCAGTCAGGGGGCTGGCAATCAGCCCCAGCATTTT.

This clone was detected a few times. The chain carries TRBV6-1 and TRBJ1-3; no reliable D call. Germline assignment: CDR1 MNHNS and CDR2 SASEGT. This CDR3 region has 15 residues. V lost 0 bases to trimming and J lost 4 bases, with 10 bases between them. The CDR3 nucleotides read TGTGCCAGCAGTGAAGCGCGTGCACCCGGAAACACCATATATTTT. Amino acids: CASSEARAPGNTIYF.

The chain uses TRBV10-3 and TRBJ2-5; no firm D call. CDR3 length equals 14 residues. CDR1 and CDR2 from the germline V gene are ENHRY and SYGVKD. Trimming took off 0 bases at V and 4 bases at J, with 9 bases between the two ends. CDR3 bases: TGTGCCATCAGTGAGTCGAGGTCACCAGAGACCCAGTACTTC. Translation: CAISESRSPETQYF.

The sample holds one count of this clone. The chain combines TRBV7-9 with TRBJ1-2; 11 nucleotides match TRBD1. V shed 7 bases and J 6 bases; nucleotides not matched to a gene: 7. CDR1 is SEHNR, CDR2 FQNEAQ, per germline (reference sequence). The CDR3 totals 14 residues. The CDR3 loop is CASTFGDRGDGYTF. The CDR3 nucleotides read TGTGCCAGCACCTTTGGGGACAGGGGGGATGGCTACACCTTC.

The chain uses TRBV30 and TRBJ1-3; D unresolved. In germline, CDR1 is GTSNPN, CDR2 SVGIG (reference sequence). This CDR3 has 13 amino acids. The V gene lost 1 base and the J gene lost 0 bases, with 4 bases spanning the gap. CDR3 DNA sequence: TGTGCCTGGAGTGCACACTCTGGAAACACCATATATTTT. This sequence encodes CAWSAHSGNTIYF.

The J gene is TRBJ2-1, the V gene TRBV3-1 (or the pseudogene TRBV3-2); 12 bases align to TRBD2. Germline loops: CDR1 LGHDT, CDR2 YNNKEL (reference sequence). The J segment lost 12 bases and the V segment lost 0 bases, leaving 9 bases of the junction unmatched. The length of the CDR3 is 16 residues. The CDR3 coding sequence is TGTGCCAGCAGCCAAGAAATCCGGACTAGCGGGAAGGGGCAGTTCTTC. Protein sequence: CASSQEIRTSGKGQFF.

The V call is TRBV20-1, the J call TRBJ1-1; TRBD1 matches at 7 bases. Per the germline V gene, CDR1 is DFQATT and CDR2 is SNEGSKA (reference sequence). The CDR3 is 11 residues long. J gave up 4 bases and V 4 bases, and 0 bases lay outside the gene matches. This chain's CDR3 is CSATGGTEAFF. CDR3 nucleotide sequence: TGCAGTGCTACAGGGGGCACTGAAGCTTTCTTT.

The chain combines TRBV15 with TRBJ2-7, with 8 bases aligning to TRBD1. This CDR3 contains 14 residues. Germline V CDR1 and CDR2: LNHNV, YYDKDF (reference sequence). V shed 0 bases and J 6 bases; nucleotides not matched to a gene: 4. The CDR3 sequence is CATSRDLDRGEQYF. CDR3 coding DNA: TGTGCCACCAGCAGAGATTTAGACAGGGGCGAGCAGTACTTC.

CDR3 nucleotide sequence: TGTGCCAGCAGCTTAACGGGGGGCTTAGCGGGGATGAACACTGAAGCTTTCTTT. Protein: CASSLTGGLAGMNTEAFF. The chain employs TRBV11-2 and TRBJ1-1; D is possibly TRBD1 (6 bases). CDR1 and CDR2 from the germline V gene are SGHAT and FQNNGV. The CDR3 length is 18 residues. Trimming removed 2 bases at V and 0 bases at J, with 19 bases between. The entire variable domain, with the rest obtained from reference TRBV11-2 and TRBJ1-1, is as follows: EAGVAQSPRYKIIEKRQSVAFWCNPISGHATLYWYQQILGQGPKLLIQFQNNGVVDDSQLPKDRFSAERLKGVDSTLKIQPAKLEDSAVYLCASSLTGGLAGMNTEAFFGQGTRLTVV.

This sequence joins TRBV5-4 and TRBJ2-3; D might be TRBD1 (5 bases). V gave up 4 bases and J gave up 4 bases, with 16 bases separating them. Germline V gives CDR1 SGHNT, CDR2 YYREEE (reference sequence). CDR3 length equals 15 residues. CDR3 region: CASSPAGRASDTQYF. DNA for the CDR3: TGTGCCAGCAGCCCGGCCGGCAGGGCTTCAGATACGCAGTATTTT.

The rearrangement links TRBV5-1 to TRBJ1-4; 8 nucleotides match TRBD1. This CDR3 spans 15 amino acids. CDR1 and CDR2 (germline): SGHRS, YFSETQ. Germline trimming cut 4 bases from V and 0 bases from J; bases unmatched to any gene: 2. The CDR3 spells CASSGQGPTNEKLFF. As DNA, the CDR3 is TGCGCCAGCAGCGGACAGGGCCCAACTAATGAAAAACTGTTTTTT.